These T cell receptor beta chains were read from a single sample in a study of response to subunit inactivated influenza vaccine. MiXCR was run by TCRdb on the RT-PCR reads, yielding one entry per CDR3 protein. The table includes approximately 530,000 distinct CDR3 sequences, roughly 13% detected once. Sequenced material: PBMCs from blood, taken roughly 48 days after vaccination. The receptors originated from a man aged 50-59 years who received an inactivated influenza vaccine. The CDR3 runs from the conserved cysteine through the conserved F or W. Fields, in order: J gene, clone size, D gene, V gene, CDR3 protein, CDR3 DNA. A D gene is named only where the DNA matches it firmly. Some rows mark clone size as missing; the rest say once, few, many or name a class of expanded clone.

j_call: TRBJ1-1; clone_size: .; d_call: .; v_call: TRBV12-3/TRBV12-4; cdr3_aa: CAIRPGQIITEAFF; cdr3_nt: TGTGCCATCAGACCTGGACAGATCATCACTGAAGCTTTCTTT
j_call: TRBJ2-3; clone_size: .; d_call: .; v_call: TRBV9; cdr3_aa: CASSAGLPDTQYF; cdr3_nt: TGTGCCAGCAGCGCAGGACTCCCCGATACGCAGTATTTT
j_call: TRBJ2-1; clone_size: few; d_call: .; v_call: TRBV4-1; cdr3_aa: CASDPSGSSYNEQFF; cdr3_nt: TGCGCCAGCGACCCAAGCGGTAGCTCCTACAATGAGCAGTTCTTC
j_call: TRBJ2-7; clone_size: .; d_call: .; v_call: TRBV4-1; cdr3_aa: CASGDLMAYEQYF; cdr3_nt: TGCGCCAGCGGGGACCTAATGGCCTACGAGCAGTACTTC
j_call: TRBJ2-2; clone_size: few; d_call: .; v_call: TRBV5-1; cdr3_aa: CASTPVSNTGELFF; cdr3_nt: TGCGCCAGCACCCCGGTTTCGAACACCGGGGAGCTGTTTTTT
j_call: TRBJ2-3; clone_size: .; d_call: TRBD2; v_call: TRBV3-1; cdr3_aa: CASRSSGGARDTQYF; cdr3_nt: TGTGCCAGTAGAAGTAGCGGGGGGGCCAGGGATACGCAGTATTTT
j_call: TRBJ2-7; clone_size: few; d_call: TRBD1; v_call: TRBV27; cdr3_aa: CASSRQGSEQYF; cdr3_nt: TGTGCCAGCAGTCGACAGGGTTCCGAGCAGTACTTC
j_call: TRBJ2-1; clone_size: few; d_call: TRBD2; v_call: TRBV29-1; cdr3_aa: CSVGRGGGARSSDNEQFF; cdr3_nt: TGCAGCGTTGGAAGAGGCGGGGGGGCTCGGTCGTCGGACAATGAGCAGTTCTTC
j_call: TRBJ2-3; clone_size: many; d_call: .; v_call: TRBV11-2; cdr3_aa: CASRGASTDTQYF; cdr3_nt: TGTGCCAGCAGGGGGGCTAGCACAGATACGCAGTATTTT
j_call: TRBJ2-7; clone_size: few; d_call: TRBD2; v_call: TRBV4-3; cdr3_aa: CASSRGTSGQGEQYF; cdr3_nt: TGCGCCAGCAGCCGGGGGACTAGCGGCCAAGGGGAGCAGTACTTC
j_call: TRBJ2-1; clone_size: few; d_call: TRBD2; v_call: TRBV7-6; cdr3_aa: CASSSWGSGGARNEQFF; cdr3_nt: TGTGCCAGCAGCTCCTGGGGTAGCGGGGGGGCCAGGAATGAGCAGTTCTTC
j_call: TRBJ2-5; clone_size: .; d_call: .; v_call: TRBV5-1; cdr3_aa: CASSLAPGAQETQYF; cdr3_nt: TGCGCCAGCAGCTTGGCCCCCGGGGCGCAAGAGACCCAGTACTTC
j_call: TRBJ2-1; clone_size: many; d_call: TRBD2; v_call: TRBV20-1; cdr3_aa: CSAISGGPSGEQFF; cdr3_nt: TGCAGTGCTATTTCGGGAGGCCCTTCAGGGGAGCAGTTCTTC
j_call: TRBJ2-1; clone_size: few; d_call: TRBD2; v_call: TRBV7-2; cdr3_aa: CASSLLADDHNEQFF; cdr3_nt: TGTGCCAGCAGCTTACTAGCGGACGATCACAATGAGCAGTTCTTC
j_call: TRBJ1-4; clone_size: .; d_call: .; v_call: TRBV25-1; cdr3_aa: CASSEQWRAGANEKLFF; cdr3_nt: TGTGCCAGCAGTGAACAGTGGAGGGCGGGGGCTAATGAAAAACTGTTTTTT
j_call: TRBJ1-3; clone_size: .; d_call: TRBD1; v_call: TRBV5-1; cdr3_aa: CASSSSGGFSGNTIYF; cdr3_nt: TGCGCCAGCAGCTCCTCAGGGGGATTCTCTGGAAACACCATATATTTT
j_call: TRBJ2-1; clone_size: few; d_call: TRBD1; v_call: TRBV7-3; cdr3_aa: CASSLDRAGHNEQFF; cdr3_nt: TGTGCCAGCAGCCTCGACAGGGCTGGGCACAATGAGCAGTTCTTC
j_call: TRBJ1-4; clone_size: .; d_call: .; v_call: TRBV12-1; cdr3_aa: CASGPGLVCGEKLFF; cdr3_nt: TGTGCCAGCGGCCCCGGGCTCGTCTGCGGTGAAAAACTGTTTTTT
j_call: TRBJ2-5; clone_size: .; d_call: .; v_call: TRBV12-3/TRBV12-4; cdr3_aa: CASSVKGLAPSF; cdr3_nt: TGTGCCAGCAGCGTGAAGGGGCTCGCCCCGAGCTTC
j_call: TRBJ2-3; clone_size: .; d_call: .; v_call: TRBV5-1; cdr3_aa: CASSWGAGVTDTQYF; cdr3_nt: TGCGCCAGCAGCTGGGGAGCAGGGGTCACAGATACGCAGTATTTT
j_call: TRBJ2-3; clone_size: few; d_call: TRBD2; v_call: TRBV11-2; cdr3_aa: CASSLRLAGADTQYF; cdr3_nt: TGTGCCAGCAGCTTACGGTTAGCGGGAGCAGATACGCAGTATTTT
j_call: TRBJ2-6; clone_size: few; d_call: TRBD1; v_call: TRBV12-3/TRBV12-4; cdr3_aa: CASSPNPPGTGNSGANVLTF; cdr3_nt: TGTGCCAGCAGCCCGAACCCACCCGGGACAGGCAACTCTGGGGCCAACGTCCTGACTTTC
j_call: TRBJ2-1; clone_size: many; d_call: TRBD2; v_call: TRBV28; cdr3_aa: CASSLAGTSGNEQFF; cdr3_nt: TGTGCCAGCAGTTTAGCCGGGACTAGCGGGAATGAGCAGTTCTTC
j_call: TRBJ2-7; clone_size: .; d_call: .; v_call: TRBV12-3/TRBV12-4; cdr3_aa: CASSSEVRPLPYF; cdr3_nt: TGTGCCAGCAGTTCCGAGGTACGGCCTCTCCCTTACTTC
j_call: TRBJ2-5; clone_size: .; d_call: .; v_call: TRBV7-2; cdr3_aa: CASSYRAETQYF; cdr3_nt: TGTGCCAGCAGTTACAGGGCAGAGACCCAGTACTTC
j_call: TRBJ2-7; clone_size: many; d_call: .; v_call: TRBV7-2; cdr3_aa: CASSLYQLGEQYF; cdr3_nt: TGTGCCAGCAGCTTATATCAGTTAGGCGAGCAGTACTTC
j_call: TRBJ1-6; clone_size: many; d_call: TRBD1; v_call: TRBV6-1; cdr3_aa: CASTLGDRGYSPLHF; cdr3_nt: TGTGCCAGCACCTTGGGGGACAGGGGGTACTCACCCCTCCACTTT
j_call: TRBJ2-5; clone_size: many; d_call: TRBD2; v_call: TRBV6-2/TRBV6-3; cdr3_aa: CAGGLAAEETQYF; cdr3_nt: TGTGCCGGGGGACTAGCGGCTGAGGAGACCCAGTACTTC
j_call: TRBJ2-5; clone_size: .; d_call: TRBD2; v_call: TRBV18; cdr3_aa: CASSPMTSGSLETQYF; cdr3_nt: TGTGCCAGCTCACCCATGACTAGCGGGTCTCTAGAGACCCAGTACTTC
j_call: TRBJ2-2; clone_size: .; d_call: .; v_call: TRBV29-1; cdr3_aa: CSVAHPGGSSNTGELFF; cdr3_nt: TGCAGCGTTGCCCACCCTGGGGGTTCTTCGAACACCGGGGAGCTGTTTTTT
j_call: TRBJ2-3; clone_size: .; d_call: .; v_call: TRBV12-3/TRBV12-4; cdr3_aa: CASSSFLSDTLGTDTQYF; cdr3_nt: TGTGCCAGCAGTTCTTTTCTCTCGGACACATTAGGCACAGATACGCAGTATTTT
j_call: TRBJ1-1; clone_size: few; d_call: TRBD1; v_call: TRBV12-3/TRBV12-4; cdr3_aa: CASSHRTGSEAFF; cdr3_nt: TGTGCCAGCAGTCACCGGACAGGCTCTGAAGCTTTCTTT
j_call: TRBJ1-5; clone_size: few; d_call: TRBD1; v_call: TRBV5-5; cdr3_aa: CASSLGQGNRQPQHF; cdr3_nt: TGTGCCAGCAGCTTGGGACAGGGCAACCGCCAGCCCCAGCATTTT
j_call: TRBJ2-7; clone_size: few; d_call: .; v_call: TRBV5-1; cdr3_aa: CASSLDGFSYF; cdr3_nt: TGCGCCAGCAGCCTGGACGGATTTTCGTACTTC
j_call: TRBJ2-1; clone_size: .; d_call: .; v_call: TRBV20-1; cdr3_aa: CSARGLPAEITDNEQFF; cdr3_nt: TGCAGTGCTAGAGGCCTGCCGGCGGAGATAACCGACAATGAGCAGTTCTTC
j_call: TRBJ1-6; clone_size: .; d_call: TRBD1; v_call: TRBV6-2/TRBV6-3; cdr3_aa: CASRDTGEWYSPLHF; cdr3_nt: TGTGCCAGCAGGGATACAGGGGAGTGGTATTCACCCCTCCACTTT
j_call: TRBJ2-7; clone_size: .; d_call: .; v_call: TRBV28; cdr3_aa: CASSPPPGAYEQYF; cdr3_nt: TGTGCCAGCAGTCCACCCCCGGGGGCCTACGAGCAGTACTTC
j_call: TRBJ2-2; clone_size: many; d_call: .; v_call: TRBV30; cdr3_aa: CAWSRRDSDTGELFF; cdr3_nt: TGTGCCTGGAGTCGGCGGGACAGCGACACCGGGGAGCTGTTTTTT
j_call: TRBJ2-3; clone_size: few; d_call: TRBD2; v_call: TRBV20-1; cdr3_aa: CSAEGLGSTDTQYF; cdr3_nt: TGCAGTGCCGAAGGACTAGGAAGCACAGATACGCAGTATTTT
j_call: TRBJ2-5; clone_size: many; d_call: .; v_call: TRBV5-1; cdr3_aa: CASSFGGSGRETQYF; cdr3_nt: TGCGCCAGCAGCTTCGGAGGGTCAGGGAGGGAGACCCAGTACTTC
j_call: TRBJ2-4; clone_size: .; d_call: .; v_call: TRBV9; cdr3_aa: CASSTGGVVAKNIQHF; cdr3_nt: TGTGCCAGCAGCACTGGGGGAGTAGTGGCCAAAAACATTCAGCACTTC
j_call: TRBJ2-1; clone_size: few; d_call: .; v_call: TRBV12-3/TRBV12-4; cdr3_aa: CASSFHRSNEQFF; cdr3_nt: TGTGCCAGCAGTTTCCATCGGAGCAATGAGCAGTTCTTC
j_call: TRBJ1-3; clone_size: few; d_call: .; v_call: TRBV5-5; cdr3_aa: CASSPGGFGNTIYF; cdr3_nt: TGTGCCAGCAGCCCCGGAGGTTTCGGAAACACCATATATTTT
j_call: TRBJ2-7; clone_size: many; d_call: .; v_call: TRBV3-1; cdr3_aa: CASSGTETYEQYF; cdr3_nt: TGTGCCAGCAGTGGGACGGAGACCTACGAGCAGTACTTC
j_call: TRBJ2-7; clone_size: many; d_call: TRBD2; v_call: TRBV24-1; cdr3_aa: CATRGLAGVHEQYF; cdr3_nt: TGTGCCACCAGGGGACTAGCGGGAGTGCACGAGCAGTACTTC
j_call: TRBJ2-1; clone_size: few; d_call: .; v_call: TRBV5-1; cdr3_aa: CASASDRVSYNEQFF; cdr3_nt: TGCGCCAGCGCTAGCGACCGGGTCTCCTACAATGAGCAGTTCTTC
j_call: TRBJ2-5; clone_size: few; d_call: .; v_call: TRBV29-1; cdr3_aa: CSVRGRAGETQYF; cdr3_nt: TGCAGCGTTCGGGGACGGGCTGGGGAGACCCAGTACTTC
j_call: TRBJ2-1; clone_size: .; d_call: .; v_call: TRBV7-2; cdr3_aa: CASSPGRANEQFF; cdr3_nt: TGTGCCAGCAGCCCAGGGCGGGCAAATGAGCAGTTCTTC
j_call: TRBJ2-3; clone_size: .; d_call: .; v_call: TRBV20-1; cdr3_aa: CSASDRHTDTQYF; cdr3_nt: TGCAGTGCTAGTGACAGACACACAGATACGCAGTATTTT
j_call: TRBJ1-1; clone_size: .; d_call: .; v_call: TRBV10-3; cdr3_aa: CALRADRMNTEAFF; cdr3_nt: TGTGCCCTCCGGGCCGACAGAATGAACACTGAAGCTTTCTTT
j_call: TRBJ2-7; clone_size: few; d_call: TRBD2; v_call: TRBV11-2; cdr3_aa: CASSPRLAVYEQYF; cdr3_nt: TGTGCCAGCAGCCCCCGGCTAGCGGTGTACGAGCAGTACTTC